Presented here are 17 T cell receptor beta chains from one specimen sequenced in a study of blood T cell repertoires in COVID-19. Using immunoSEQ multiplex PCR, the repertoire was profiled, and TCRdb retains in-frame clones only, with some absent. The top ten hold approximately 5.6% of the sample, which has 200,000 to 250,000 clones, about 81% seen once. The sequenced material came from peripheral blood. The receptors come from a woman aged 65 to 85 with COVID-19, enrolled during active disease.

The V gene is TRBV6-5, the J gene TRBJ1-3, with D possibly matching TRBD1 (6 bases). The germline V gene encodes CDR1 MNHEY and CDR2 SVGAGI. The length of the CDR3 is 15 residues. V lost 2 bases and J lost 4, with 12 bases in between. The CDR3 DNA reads TGTGCCAGCAGTTACGGACAGAGAGGAGGAAACACCATATATTTT. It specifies CASSYGQRGGNTIYF.

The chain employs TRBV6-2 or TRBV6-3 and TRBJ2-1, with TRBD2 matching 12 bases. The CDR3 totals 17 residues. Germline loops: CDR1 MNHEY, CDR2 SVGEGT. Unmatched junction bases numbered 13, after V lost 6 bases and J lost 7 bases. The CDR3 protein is CASSRRLAGGAGNEQFF. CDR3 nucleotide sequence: TGTGCCAGCAGCAGGAGGCTAGCGGGAGGGGCTGGGAATGAGCAGTTCTTC.

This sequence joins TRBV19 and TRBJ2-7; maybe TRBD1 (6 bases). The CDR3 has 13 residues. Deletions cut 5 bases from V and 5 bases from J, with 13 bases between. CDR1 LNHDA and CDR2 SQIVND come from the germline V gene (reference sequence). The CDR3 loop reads CASSPNREDEQYF. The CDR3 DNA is TGTGCCAGTAGTCCAAACAGGGAAGACGAGCAGTACTTC.

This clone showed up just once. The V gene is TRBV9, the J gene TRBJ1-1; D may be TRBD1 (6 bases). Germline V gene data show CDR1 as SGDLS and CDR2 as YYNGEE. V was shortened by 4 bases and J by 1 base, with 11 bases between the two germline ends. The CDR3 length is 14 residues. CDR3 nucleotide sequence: TGTGCCAGCAGCAAAGCGGGACAGAACACTGAAGCTTTCTTT. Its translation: CASSKAGQNTEAFF.

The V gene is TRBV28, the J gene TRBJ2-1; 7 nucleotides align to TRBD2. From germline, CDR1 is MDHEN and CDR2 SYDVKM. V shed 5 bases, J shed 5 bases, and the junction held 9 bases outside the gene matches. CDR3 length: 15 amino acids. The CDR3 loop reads CASSAPGLYNNEQFF. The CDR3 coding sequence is TGTGCCAGCAGTGCCCCGGGACTATATAACAATGAGCAGTTCTTC.

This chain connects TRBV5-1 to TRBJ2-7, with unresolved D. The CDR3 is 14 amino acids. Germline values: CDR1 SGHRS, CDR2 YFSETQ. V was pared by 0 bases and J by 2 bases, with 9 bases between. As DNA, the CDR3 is TGCGCCAGCAGCTTGGAAAGCGTTGCCTACGAGCAGTACTTC. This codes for CASSLESVAYEQYF.

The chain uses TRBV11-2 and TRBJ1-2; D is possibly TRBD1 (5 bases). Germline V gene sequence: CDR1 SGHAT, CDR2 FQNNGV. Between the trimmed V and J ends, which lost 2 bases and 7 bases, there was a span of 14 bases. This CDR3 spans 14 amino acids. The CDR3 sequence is CASSLMDPRGGYTF. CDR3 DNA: TGTGCCAGCAGCTTAATGGACCCAAGGGGTGGCTACACCTTC.

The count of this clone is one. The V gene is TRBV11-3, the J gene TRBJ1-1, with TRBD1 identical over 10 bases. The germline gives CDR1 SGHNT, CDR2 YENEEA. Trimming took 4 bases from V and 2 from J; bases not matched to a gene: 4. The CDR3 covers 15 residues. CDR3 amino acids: CASSSGQGGNTEAFF. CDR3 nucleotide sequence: TGTGCCAGCAGCTCCGGACAGGGGGGAAACACTGAAGCTTTCTTT.

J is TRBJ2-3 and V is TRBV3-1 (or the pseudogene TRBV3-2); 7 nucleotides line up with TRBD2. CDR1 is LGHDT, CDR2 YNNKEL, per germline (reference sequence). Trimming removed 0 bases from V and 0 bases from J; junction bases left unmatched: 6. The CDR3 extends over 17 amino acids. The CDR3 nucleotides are TGTGCCAGCAGCCAAGAAGCCCTAGCGGTTAGCACAGATACGCAGTATTTT. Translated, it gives CASSQEALAVSTDTQYF.

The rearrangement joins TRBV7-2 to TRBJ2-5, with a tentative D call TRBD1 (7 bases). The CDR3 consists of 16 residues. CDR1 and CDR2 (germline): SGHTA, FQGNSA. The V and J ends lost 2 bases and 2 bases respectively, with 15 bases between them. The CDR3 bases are TGTGCCAGCAGCTTATCCGGGCAGGGGGGACAAGAGACCCAGTACTTC. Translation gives CASSLSGQGGQETQYF.

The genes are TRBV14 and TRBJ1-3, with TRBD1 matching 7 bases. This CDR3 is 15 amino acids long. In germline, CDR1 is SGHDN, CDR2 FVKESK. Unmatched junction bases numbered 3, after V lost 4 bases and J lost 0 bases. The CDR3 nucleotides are TGTGCCAGCAGCCGAGACAGGGTCTCTGGAAACACCATATATTTT. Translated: CASSRDRVSGNTIYF.

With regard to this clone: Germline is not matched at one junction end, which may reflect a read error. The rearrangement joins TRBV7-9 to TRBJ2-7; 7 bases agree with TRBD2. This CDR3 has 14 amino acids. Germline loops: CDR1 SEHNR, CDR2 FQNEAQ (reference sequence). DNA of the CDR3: TGTGCCAGCAGCTTTGGGGCGACCGGGGGGAATTTGGACTTC. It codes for CASSFGATGGNLDF.

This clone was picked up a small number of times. The DNA for the CDR3 is TGTGCCAGCAGCCCCCAGCCGGGACAGGGGACCGGGGAGCTGTTTTTT. Encoded protein: CASSPQPGQGTGELFF. This chain joins TRBV9 and TRBJ2-2; 10 bases map to TRBD1. In germline, CDR1 is SGDLS, CDR2 YYNGEE. With V trimmed by 4 bases and J by 5 bases, 8 bases remained unmatched. The CDR3 extends over 16 amino acids.

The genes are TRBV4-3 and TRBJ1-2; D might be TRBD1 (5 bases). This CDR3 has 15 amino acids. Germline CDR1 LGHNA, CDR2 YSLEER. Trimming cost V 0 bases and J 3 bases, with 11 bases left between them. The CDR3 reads CASSQDGQGDYGYTF. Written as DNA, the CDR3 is TGCGCCAGCAGCCAAGATGGGCAGGGCGACTATGGCTACACCTTC.

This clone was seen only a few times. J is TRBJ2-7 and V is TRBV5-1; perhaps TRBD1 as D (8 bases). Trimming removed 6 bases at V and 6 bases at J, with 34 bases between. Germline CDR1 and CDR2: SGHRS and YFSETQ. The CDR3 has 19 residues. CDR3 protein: CASISGGAFGRSIWFEQYF. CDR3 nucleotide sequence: TGCGCCAGCATATCAGGGGGCGCTTTCGGGAGGTCAATTTGGTTCGAGCAGTACTTC. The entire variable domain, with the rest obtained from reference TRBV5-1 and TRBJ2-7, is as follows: KAGVTQTPRYLIKTRGQQVTLSCSPISGHRSVSWYQQTPGQGLQFLFEYFSETQRNKGNFPGRFSGRQFSNSRSEMNVSTLELGDSALYLCASISGGAFGRSIWFEQYFGPGTRLTVT.

CDR3: CASSLSGGNTIYF. The CDR3 coding sequence is TGTGCCAGCAGCTTATCAGGGGGGAACACCATATATTTT. V usage is TRBV7-9 and J usage is TRBJ1-3, with 7 bases matching TRBD1. This CDR3 comprises 13 residues. J lost 7 bases, V lost 2 bases, and 2 bases had no gene match. CDR1 SEHNR and CDR2 FQNEAQ come from the germline V gene (reference sequence).

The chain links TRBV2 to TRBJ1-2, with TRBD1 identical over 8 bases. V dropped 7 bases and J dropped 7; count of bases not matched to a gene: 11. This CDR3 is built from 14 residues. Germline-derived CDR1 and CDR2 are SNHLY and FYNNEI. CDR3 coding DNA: TGTGCCAGCACCCTCGACAGGGGAACATTTGGCTACACCTTC. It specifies CASTLDRGTFGYTF.